The clone carrying this TCR beta chain was counted at least ten times. What it binds is unknown. This record comes from a study of regulatory T cells in long-lasting Graves disease. Study-wide results and caveats: Since the sample size was small, accuracy may have been reduced.

The time point: persistent/refractory GD, antithyroid drugs over 5 years with positive TRAb. Preparation of the TCR library used RNA extracted from PBMCs. The CDR3 is 17 amino acids. Per the germline V gene, CDR1 is SGHTA and CDR2 is FQGTGA. V was clipped by 5 bases and J by 1 base; unmatched bases: 13. The authors built TCR beta libraries using iRepertoire HTBI primers and Arm-PCR of CDR3 regions. TCRdb reprocessed the multiplex PCR reads with MiXCR, giving one entry per CDR3 protein. The sample consists of about 430,000 distinct CDR3 sequences, around 23% of them appearing once. The specimen comprised peripheral blood mononuclear cells (PBMCs), sampled when the disease was refractory, from a patient treated with antithyroid drugs. This chain connects TRBV7-3 to TRBJ2-7; 8 bases line up with TRBD2. The sequence came from a female donor with Graves disease. CDR3 in amino acids: CASSRNPGGEVSYEQYF. DNA for the CDR3: TGTGCCAGCAGCCGCAATCCGGGGGGGGAGGTATCCTACGAGCAGTACTTC.